One sample yielded the 4 T cell receptor beta chains listed below, sequenced in a study of PD-1 blockade in mismatch repair-deficient tumors. The assay was immunoSEQ multiplex PCR, and TCRdb's table has in-frame clones only and misses some. This table holds about 100,000 clones, 70% to 85% found once. The sequencing used peripheral blood, collected roughly 35 weeks after starting pembrolizumab. Source of these receptors: an adult with mismatch repair-deficient cancer.

This clone came up once. The J gene is TRBJ2-1, the V gene TRBV29-1, with D possibly TRBD2 on 6 matching bases. The germline V gene encodes CDR1 SQVTM and CDR2 ANQGSEA. Trimming stripped 4 bases from V and 8 bases from J, with 15 bases between. The CDR3 spans 13 residues. DNA of the CDR3: TGCAGCGTTGGTCTAGCGTATGCTGATGAGCAGTTCTTC. Amino acids: CSVGLAYADEQFF.

The sample holds a few counts of this clone. Other DNA sequences in this specimen translate into the identical CDR3. The genes are TRBV10-2 and TRBJ2-1, with TRBD2 matching over 11 bases. CDR1 is WSHSY, CDR2 SAAADI, per germline. This CDR3 is 15 amino acids long. The J segment lost 7 bases and the V segment lost 0 bases, leaving 2 bases of the junction unmatched. CDR3 sequence reads: CASSESLAGGNEQFF. CDR3 bases: TGCGCCAGCAGTGAGTCGTTAGCGGGAGGGAATGAGCAGTTCTTC.

The CDR3 sequence is CASSEGGNHYGYTF. CDR3 nucleotide sequence: TGTGCCAGCAGTGAAGGGGGAAACCACTATGGCTACACCTTC. The chain couples TRBV6-1 to TRBJ1-2; D unresolved. CDR3 size: 14 residues. Germline V gives CDR1 MNHNS, CDR2 SASEGT. V gave up 1 base and J gave up 3 bases, with 9 bases separating them.

The chain employs TRBV6-6 and TRBJ1-5; TRBD1 might be the D (5 bases). The CDR3 is 14 residues long. Per germline, CDR1 MNHNY and CDR2 SVGAGI (reference sequence). V dropped 8 bases and J dropped 1 base, with 12 bases sitting between them. The CDR3 region has the DNA TGTGCCAGCTACCAGGGCCAGAGCAATCAGCCCCAGCATTTT. It translates to CASYQGQSNQPQHF.